A single sample is the source of the 21 T cell receptor beta chains below, sequenced in a study of T cells in Graves' hyperthyroidism and ophthalmopathy. The source material, RNA transcripts, was used to amplify TCR beta CDR3 regions. The TCR CDR3 was amplified in a first-round RT-PCR using the HTBI primer set. TCRdb re-analysed the multiplex PCR reads in MiXCR, keeping a single row per CDR3 protein. Found here are about 700,000 distinct CDR3 sequences, around 13% of them singletons; the top ten hold around 9.6%. The sequenced sample was blood. The receptors shown here come from a woman under 30 with Graves' hyperthyroidism.

This clonotype was detected ten times or more. The chain has TRBV2 and TRBJ2-1, with TRBD2 identical over 10 bases. The CDR3 contains 15 residues. The V gene's germline CDR1 is SNHLY and CDR2 FYNNEI. With V trimmed by 6 bases and J by 0 bases, 2 bases remained unmatched. As DNA, the CDR3 is TGTGCCAGCAGAGCTAGCGGGAGCTCCTACAATGAGCAGTTCTTC. It is translated as CASRASGSSYNEQFF.

On this clonotype: Since a much larger clone is just one base distant, this may be a read error. No conserved phenylalanine or tryptophan is present at the end of the CDR3, so a read error is the likely explanation. The chain has TRBV5-4 and TRBJ2-1, with TRBD2 matching over 12 bases. The CDR3 has 22 residues. Germline-derived CDR1 and CDR2 are SGHNT and YYREEE (reference sequence). The ends lost 1 base at V and 1 base at J; junction bases unmatched: 18. CDR3 sequence: CASSLRVAGARLAGASYNEQFS. The CDR3 nucleotides read TGTGCCAGCAGCTTGCGAGTAGCAGGGGCCCGACTAGCGGGGGCGTCCTACAATGAGCAGTTCTCC.

The chain couples TRBV28 to TRBJ2-2; TRBD2 aligns across 10 bases. The CDR3 is 18 amino acids. Germline V gene data show CDR1 as MDHEN and CDR2 as SYDVKM. The trim removed 6 bases at V and 8 bases at J, leaving 18 bases unmatched. The CDR3 DNA sequence: TGTGCCAGCAGCCTGGCTGGGTTAGCGGGAGGTAAAGGTGGGGAGCTGTTTTTT. Protein product: CASSLAGLAGGKGGELFF. Together with reference TRBV28 and TRBJ2-2, the CDR3 gives the full variable domain: DVKVTQSSRYLVKRTGEKVFLECVQDMDHENMFWYRQDPGLGLRLIYFSYDVKMKEKGDIPEGYSVSREKKERFSLILESASTNQTSMYLCASSLAGLAGGKGGELFFGEGSRLTVL.

The rearrangement joins TRBV10-3 to TRBJ2-7, with D possibly matching TRBD1 (6 bases). Germline V lookup: CDR1 ENHRY, CDR2 SYGVKD. Trimming cost V 6 bases and J 2 bases, with 11 bases left between them. The CDR3 loop spans 13 amino acids. The DNA of the CDR3 is TGTGCCATCAGCAGGGACAAGCCCTACGAGCAGTACTTC. Encoded protein: CAISRDKPYEQYF.

This clonotype was seen repeatedly, ten times or more. The chain uses TRBV28 and TRBJ2-7; weak D call: TRBD1 (6 bases). The germline V and J ends were trimmed by 3 bases and 6 bases, with 15 bases remaining between them. The CDR3 runs 14 residues. Germline CDR1 reads MDHEN; CDR2 reads SYDVKM. CDR3 nucleotides: TGTGCCAGCAGTTTCCCGCTGGTGGGGGCCGAGCAGTACTTC. It codes for CASSFPLVGAEQYF.

The chain recombines TRBV7-2 with TRBJ2-7; a possible D gene is TRBD1 (6 bases). The ends were cut back, 2 bases at V and 3 bases at J, with 14 bases in the middle. The germline V gene has CDR1 SGHTA and CDR2 FQGNSA. The CDR3 contains 15 residues. The CDR3 loop reads CASSLKTGSHYEQYF. CDR3 nucleotides: TGTGCCAGCAGCTTAAAAACAGGGTCCCACTACGAGCAGTACTTC.

In its sample, this clonotype was seen many times. The chain recombines TRBV27 with TRBJ2-1; TRBD2 agrees at 11 bases. Germline V gene data show CDR1 as MNHEY and CDR2 as SMNVEV (reference sequence). The CDR3 totals 15 residues. Trimming cost V 4 bases and J 6 bases; bases outside gene matches: 5. The chain's CDR3 is CASSSVAGGLNEQFF. As DNA, the CDR3 is TGTGCCAGCAGTTCGGTAGCGGGAGGGCTCAATGAGCAGTTCTTC.

The chain is built from TRBV24-1 and TRBJ2-7, with 8 positions matching TRBD1. This CDR3 is built from 17 residues. Germline trimming cut 9 bases from V and 1 base from J; bases unmatched to any gene: 16. Per the germline V gene, CDR1 is KGHDR and CDR2 is SFDVKD. The CDR3 reads CATQYLLQGVPSYEQYF. For the CDR3, the DNA is TGTGCCACCCAATACTTACTACAGGGGGTTCCATCCTACGAGCAGTACTTC.

This clonotype was seen repeatedly, ten times or more. The chain joins TRBV5-5 to TRBJ2-3; D may be TRBD2 (5 bases). The germline V gene has CDR1 SGHKS and CDR2 YYEKEE (reference sequence). The CDR3 has 17 residues. Trimming removed 0 bases from V and 3 bases from J, with 17 bases in between. The DNA for the CDR3 is TGTGCCAGCAGCTTGGCAATTCCGGGATTGGGAACAGATACGCAGTATTTT. This translates into CASSLAIPGLGTDTQYF.

This clonotype was picked up many times. V and J are TRBV18 and TRBJ1-2, with D perhaps TRBD1 (6 bases). The CDR3 spans 15 residues. CDR1 and CDR2 (germline): KGHSH, LQKENI. V lost 3 bases to trimming and J lost 7 bases, with 18 bases between them. The CDR3 here is CASSPPGQSDAGYTF. The CDR3, as DNA: TGTGCCAGCTCACCTCCGGGACAATCCGATGCTGGCTACACCTTC.

V is TRBV4-1 and J is TRBJ1-1; tentative D call: TRBD1 (6 bases). The V end lost 4 bases, the J end lost 0 bases, and 15 bases lay between the germline ends. The CDR3 sequence is 16 residues long. CDR1 MGHRA and CDR2 YSYEKL come from the germline V gene. The CDR3 region has the DNA TGCGCCAGCAGCCGGAGACCCGGGACATTGAACACTGAAGCTTTCTTT. The encoded protein is CASSRRPGTLNTEAFF.

V and J are TRBV19 and TRBJ2-3; 13 bases align to TRBD2. The V gene's germline CDR1 is LNHDA and CDR2 SQIVND (reference sequence). Trimming took 4 bases from V and 4 from J; bases not matched to a gene: 14. This CDR3 contains 19 residues. The CDR3 sequence is CASSNPIPGLAGFADTQYF. The CDR3 DNA reads as TGTGCCAGTAGTAACCCAATCCCGGGACTAGCGGGATTTGCAGATACGCAGTATTTT.

This clonotype has a count of ten or more. This chain uses TRBV28 with TRBJ1-1; 8 bases agree with TRBD1. There are 13 residues in the CDR3. V trimming: 6 bases; J trimming: 7 bases; junction bases outside the gene matches: 7. Germline CDR1 MDHEN, CDR2 SYDVKM. The chain's CDR3 is CASSHVDRVEAFF. For the CDR3, the DNA is TGTGCCAGCAGCCACGTGGACAGGGTTGAAGCTTTCTTT.

This clonotype was detected a few times. The chain has TRBV19 and TRBJ2-1; 8 bases agree with TRBD1. V was clipped by 1 base and J by 4 bases; unmatched bases: 3. This CDR3 contains 15 residues. The germline gives CDR1 LNHDA, CDR2 SQIVND (reference sequence). CDR3 sequence: CASSIGTGGYNEQFF. CDR3 in DNA: TGTGCCAGTAGTATAGGTACAGGGGGTTACAATGAGCAGTTCTTC.

At least ten counts were recorded for this clonotype. This chain uses TRBV2 with TRBJ2-1; D not resolved. CDR1 is SNHLY and CDR2 is FYNNEI in the germline V gene. This CDR3 is built from 14 residues. V dropped 7 bases and J dropped 1 base, with 11 bases sitting between them. The CDR3 region has the DNA TGTGCCAGCACCTTCCTATGGTCCTACAATGAGCAGTTCTTC. This codes for CASTFLWSYNEQFF. Full variable domain (outside the CDR3, taken from reference TRBV2 and TRBJ2-1): EPEVTQTPSHQVTQMGQEVILRCVPISNHLYFYWYRQILGQKVEFLVSFYNNEISEKSEIFDDQFSVERPDGSNFTLKIRSTKLEDSAMYFCASTFLWSYNEQFFGPGTRLTVL.

This clonotype was observed a handful of times. The chain combines TRBV30 with TRBJ1-6; no clear D gene. Germline V CDR1 and CDR2: GTSNPN, SVGIG (reference sequence). With 0 bases removed from V and 7 bases from J, the gap between germline ends came to 10 bases. The CDR3 has 14 residues. CDR3 sequence: CAWSVEGGNSPLHF. The CDR3 nucleotides are TGTGCCTGGAGTGTGGAGGGCGGGAATTCACCCCTCCACTTT.

V gene TRBV12-3 or TRBV12-4 combines with J gene TRBJ2-5, with D unclear. Trimming stripped 2 bases from V and 0 bases from J, with 13 bases between. This CDR3 contains 16 residues. The CDR3 DNA follows: TGTGCCAGCAGTTTAAGGTGGCGGACCTACCAAGAGACCCAGTACTTC. Translated, it gives CASSLRWRTYQETQYF.

The gene calls are TRBV7-9 and TRBJ1-2, with TRBD1 identical over 8 bases. With 4 bases clipped from V and 7 bases from J, the junction kept 11 bases outside the gene matches. The germline gives CDR1 SEHNR, CDR2 FQNEAQ (reference sequence). There are 15 residues in the CDR3. CDR3 bases: TGTGCCAGCAGCTCAGCGGGCCAGGGGGCGAGTGGCTACACCTTC. Residues: CASSSAGQGASGYTF.

This clonotype came up many times. The chain recombines TRBV6-1 with TRBJ2-7, with D perhaps TRBD1 (6 bases). CDR1 is MNHNS and CDR2 is SASEGT in the germline V gene. The CDR3 sequence is 11 residues long. The ends were cut back, 6 bases at V and 4 bases at J, with 7 bases in the middle. CDR3 amino acids: CASRQGYEQYF. CDR3 coding DNA: TGTGCCAGCAGGCAGGGGTACGAGCAGTACTTC.

This chain links TRBV20-1 with TRBJ2-7, with D unclear. This CDR3 is 13 amino acids long. Per the germline V gene, CDR1 is DFQATT and CDR2 is SNEGSKA (reference sequence). V was pared by 6 bases and J by 6 bases, with 18 bases between. CDR3 region: CSAQASSVSEQYF. As DNA, the CDR3 is TGCAGTGCACAAGCTTCGTCGGTTTCCGAGCAGTACTTC.

In the case of this clonotype: A much larger clone lies a single base off, so this may be a read error. CDR3 residues: CAWSVLSAEQFF. The CDR3 DNA reads as TGTGCCTGGAGTGTACTAAGCGCCGAGCAGTTCTTC. V and J are TRBV30 and TRBJ2-1; no clear D. V was shortened by 0 bases and J by 10 bases, with 10 bases between the two germline ends. This CDR3 comprises 12 residues. The V gene's germline CDR1 is GTSNPN and CDR2 SVGIG (reference sequence).